This T cell receptor (beta chain) stems from a study of OX40 agonist ivuxolimab in advanced cancers. Study overall: Patients in the trial were receiving intravenous ivuxolimab every 2 weeks, at doses of 0.01 to 10 mg/kg. The group had a mean age of 60 years, ranged from roughly 23 to 79, and was roughly 80% male. The study, taken as a whole, reports: Dose levels from 0.1 to 3.0 mg/kg saw CD4+ and CD8+ blood T cells expand clonally by week 6.

This CDR3 region has 18 residues. Losses at the gene ends were 2 bases for V and 4 bases for J; bases not matched to a gene: 13. Germline lookup yields CDR1 SGHTA and CDR2 FQGTGA. Blood got drawn at baseline, again on cycle 4 day 1, and then on cycle 7 day 1. The assay was immunoSEQ multiplex PCR, and TCRdb's table has in-frame clones only and misses some. The sample has 53,000 or so clones; roughly 80% are singletons. As concerns this clone: Its antigen is unidentified.

Sequencing used CD4+ or CD8+ T cells sorted from blood, obtained in a trial of the OX40 agonist ivuxolimab. The rearrangement links TRBV7-3 to TRBJ2-2; the match to TRBD2 covers 7 bases. This sequence originates from an adult with an advanced solid tumor such as melanoma, head and neck, liver or kidney cancer. The DNA of the CDR3 is TGTGCCAGCAGCTTACGGGGGGACTCAAGATGGGCCACCGGGGAGCTGTTTTTT. Translating gives CASSLRGDSRWATGELFF. Combining the CDR3 with reference TRBV7-3 and TRBJ2-2 gives the whole variable domain GAGVSQTPSNKVTEKGKYVELRCDPISGHTALYWYRQSLGQGPEFLIYFQGTGAADDSGLPNDRFFAVRPEGSVSTLKIQRTERGDSAVYLCASSLRGDSRWATGELFFGEGSRLTVL.